These T cell receptor beta chains were read from a single sample in a study of PD-1 blockade in classical Hodgkin lymphoma. The repertoire was sequenced with immunoSEQ multiplex PCR; TCRdb's copy has only in-frame clones and lacks some. This table has more than 90,000 clones, roughly four fifths appearing once. The material was peripheral blood mononuclear cells (PBMCs), obtained before the second cycle of nivolumab. Receptor source: a human donor with classical Hodgkin lymphoma. Each CDR3 is given with its conserved first and last residue. D genes are given only for firm matches. Clone size is stated in some rows and not others, as once, few, many or a class when expanded.

d_call: -; clone_size: -; v_call: TRBV29-1; j_call: TRBJ2-5; cdr3_aa: CSVEGEGWETQYF; cdr3_nt: TGCAGCGTTGAAGGAGAGGGTTGGGAGACCCAGTACTTC
d_call: -; clone_size: once; v_call: TRBV2; j_call: TRBJ2-2; cdr3_aa: CASSRDTGYTGELFF; cdr3_nt: TGTGCCAGCAGTCGGGACACCGGTTACACCGGGGAGCTGTTTTTT
d_call: TRBD1; clone_size: -; v_call: TRBV19; j_call: TRBJ2-2; cdr3_aa: CASGRDRVTGELFF; cdr3_nt: TGTGCCAGTGGGAGGGACAGGGTCACCGGGGAGCTGTTTTTT
d_call: -; clone_size: -; v_call: TRBV29-1; j_call: TRBJ1-2; cdr3_aa: CSAVIRGAEGYTF; cdr3_nt: TGCAGCGCAGTTATCAGGGGCGCGGAGGGCTACACCTTC
d_call: -; clone_size: -; v_call: TRBV11-2; j_call: TRBJ2-3; cdr3_aa: CASSLPPGGPDTQYF; cdr3_nt: TGTGCCAGCAGCTTACCCCCAGGGGGGCCAGATACGCAGTATTTT
d_call: TRBD2; clone_size: -; v_call: TRBV19; j_call: TRBJ2-2; cdr3_aa: CASTKGGLAGVVGELFF; cdr3_nt: TGTGCCAGCACCAAGGGAGGGCTAGCGGGAGTTGTCGGGGAGCTGTTTTTT
d_call: TRBD2; clone_size: -; v_call: TRBV6-5; j_call: TRBJ2-1; cdr3_aa: CASSLMVGGLNEQFF; cdr3_nt: TGTGCCAGCAGCCTCATGGTGGGAGGGCTTAATGAGCAGTTCTTC
d_call: TRBD1; clone_size: -; v_call: TRBV19; j_call: TRBJ1-5; cdr3_aa: CASSPSGTENQPQHF; cdr3_nt: TGTGCCAGTAGTCCCTCCGGGACAGAGAATCAGCCCCAGCATTTT
d_call: -; clone_size: -; v_call: TRBV11-2; j_call: TRBJ1-2; cdr3_aa: CASSFWGSNYGYTF; cdr3_nt: TGTGCCAGCAGCTTTTGGGGGTCTAACTATGGCTACACCTTC
d_call: -; clone_size: -; v_call: TRBV18; j_call: TRBJ1-1; cdr3_aa: CASSPRATEAFF; cdr3_nt: TGTGCCAGCTCACCACGGGCGACCGAAGCTTTCTTT
d_call: -; clone_size: -; v_call: TRBV30; j_call: TRBJ1-2; cdr3_aa: CAWRRPGSNYGYTF; cdr3_nt: TGTGCCTGGAGACGACCCGGGTCTAACTATGGCTACACCTTC
d_call: TRBD1; clone_size: -; v_call: TRBV19; j_call: TRBJ2-1; cdr3_aa: CASSTDRGKEQFF; cdr3_nt: TGTGCCAGTAGTACCGACAGGGGCAAAGAGCAGTTCTTC
d_call: TRBD2; clone_size: -; v_call: TRBV6-5; j_call: TRBJ2-7; cdr3_aa: CASSYFTSGNSYEQYF; cdr3_nt: TGTGCCAGCAGTTACTTTACTAGCGGCAACTCCTACGAGCAGTACTTC
d_call: -; clone_size: -; v_call: TRBV19; j_call: TRBJ1-5; cdr3_aa: CASGFSPLLPQHF; cdr3_nt: TGTGCCAGTGGGTTCTCCCCCCTTTTGCCCCAGCATTTT
d_call: -; clone_size: -; v_call: TRBV11-3; j_call: TRBJ2-7; cdr3_aa: CASSPRVATSHEQYF; cdr3_nt: TGTGCCAGCAGCCCCCGGGTGGCGACCTCCCACGAGCAGTACTTC
d_call: -; clone_size: -; v_call: TRBV15; j_call: TRBJ1-1; cdr3_aa: CATSSSIPTVWGTEAFF; cdr3_nt: TGTGCCACCAGCAGCTCTATCCCGACAGTGTGGGGCACTGAAGCTTTCTTT
d_call: TRBD2; clone_size: -; v_call: TRBV15; j_call: TRBJ2-7; cdr3_aa: CATSRLRGGSGGFYEQYF; cdr3_nt: TGTGCCACCAGCAGGCTCCGGGGGGGTAGCGGTGGATTCTACGAGCAGTACTTC
d_call: TRBD1; clone_size: -; v_call: TRBV10-1; j_call: TRBJ1-1; cdr3_aa: CASRVGTGDVAFF; cdr3_nt: TGCGCCAGCAGAGTGGGGACAGGGGACGTAGCTTTCTTT
d_call: TRBD1; clone_size: once; v_call: TRBV18; j_call: TRBJ1-2; cdr3_aa: CASSPDREGGYTF; cdr3_nt: TGTGCCAGCTCACCCGACAGGGAGGGTGGCTACACCTTC
d_call: -; clone_size: -; v_call: TRBV18; j_call: TRBJ2-7; cdr3_aa: CASSPQTYEQYF; cdr3_nt: TGTGCCAGCTCACCGCAGACCTACGAGCAGTACTTC
d_call: -; clone_size: -; v_call: TRBV20-1; j_call: TRBJ2-7; cdr3_aa: CSARVSEQYF; cdr3_nt: TGCAGTGCTAGAGTTAGCGAGCAGTACTTC
d_call: -; clone_size: -; v_call: TRBV6-5; j_call: TRBJ1-6; cdr3_aa: CASSFQGLGNSPLHF; cdr3_nt: TGTGCCAGCAGTTTTCAGGGCCTGGGTAATTCACCCCTCCACTTT
d_call: -; clone_size: -; v_call: TRBV6-5; j_call: TRBJ2-7; cdr3_aa: CASSLPEGGGEQYF; cdr3_nt: TGTGCCAGCAGCCTCCCTGAGGGGGGGGGCGAGCAGTACTTC
d_call: TRBD2; clone_size: -; v_call: TRBV27; j_call: TRBJ2-7; cdr3_aa: CATHRGVEQYF; cdr3_nt: TGTGCCACCCATCGGGGGGTCGAGCAGTACTTC
d_call: -; clone_size: few; v_call: TRBV28; j_call: TRBJ2-3; cdr3_aa: CASSLGSSTDTQYF; cdr3_nt: TGTGCCAGCAGTCTCGGGAGCAGCACAGATACGCAGTATTTT
d_call: -; clone_size: -; v_call: TRBV4-2; j_call: TRBJ2-7; cdr3_aa: CASSSLGYEQYF; cdr3_nt: TGTGCCAGCAGCTCACTAGGCTACGAGCAGTACTTC
d_call: -; clone_size: -; v_call: TRBV10-3; j_call: TRBJ2-7; cdr3_aa: CAISGFSYEQYF; cdr3_nt: TGTGCCATCAGTGGGTTCTCCTACGAGCAGTACTTC
d_call: TRBD2; clone_size: -; v_call: TRBV10-3; j_call: TRBJ2-3; cdr3_aa: CAISLAGVGDTQYF; cdr3_nt: TGTGCCATCAGCCTAGCGGGAGTTGGAGATACGCAGTATTTT
d_call: -; clone_size: once; v_call: TRBV27; j_call: TRBJ2-3; cdr3_aa: CASRRTGITDTQYF; cdr3_nt: TGTGCCAGCAGACGAACAGGGATCACAGATACGCAGTATTTT
d_call: -; clone_size: -; v_call: TRBV6-1; j_call: TRBJ2-2; cdr3_aa: CASSLQGPGELFF; cdr3_nt: TGTGCCAGCAGTCTACAGGGTCCCGGGGAGCTGTTTTTT
d_call: -; clone_size: -; v_call: TRBV6-5; j_call: TRBJ2-7; cdr3_aa: CASSYGQTYEQYF; cdr3_nt: TGTGCCAGCAGTTACGGGCAGACCTACGAGCAGTACTTC
d_call: -; clone_size: once; v_call: TRBV6-5; j_call: TRBJ2-7; cdr3_aa: CASSGPPSYEQYF; cdr3_nt: TGTGCCAGCTCCGGGCCGCCGTCCTACGAGCAGTACTTC
d_call: -; clone_size: -; v_call: TRBV5-1; j_call: TRBJ2-1; cdr3_aa: CASSLGKDNEQFF; cdr3_nt: TGCGCCAGCAGCTTGGGGAAAGACAATGAGCAGTTCTTC
d_call: -; clone_size: -; v_call: TRBV30; j_call: TRBJ2-3; cdr3_aa: CAWKSAQAESTDTQYF; cdr3_nt: TGTGCCTGGAAATCCGCCCAAGCGGAAAGCACAGATACGCAGTATTTT
d_call: -; clone_size: -; v_call: TRBV30; j_call: TRBJ1-3; cdr3_aa: CAWSQDLGGNTIYF; cdr3_nt: TGTGCCTGGAGTCAGGACCTGGGGGGAAACACCATATATTTT
d_call: -; clone_size: -; v_call: TRBV2; j_call: TRBJ2-3; cdr3_aa: CASRGTDTQYF; cdr3_nt: TGTGCCAGCAGGGGCACAGATACGCAGTATTTT
d_call: -; clone_size: -; v_call: TRBV5-4; j_call: TRBJ1-2; cdr3_aa: CASSLEPGLLYGYTF; cdr3_nt: TGTGCCAGCAGCTTGGAACCGGGGTTACTCTATGGCTACACCTTC
d_call: TRBD1; clone_size: -; v_call: TRBV30; j_call: TRBJ2-7; cdr3_aa: CAWTGTVGGAQYF; cdr3_nt: TGTGCCTGGACCGGGACAGTGGGTGGTGCGCAGTACTTC
d_call: TRBD1; clone_size: -; v_call: TRBV4-1; j_call: TRBJ2-7; cdr3_aa: CASSQGRDRRKFEQYF; cdr3_nt: TGCGCCAGCAGCCAAGGCCGGGACAGGAGGAAGTTCGAGCAGTACTTC
d_call: -; clone_size: -; v_call: TRBV7-2; j_call: TRBJ1-2; cdr3_aa: CASRQGRAPNYGYTF; cdr3_nt: TGTGCCAGCAGGCAGGGCAGGGCCCCTAACTATGGCTACACCTTC